This T cell receptor (beta chain) was found in a study of blood T cell repertoires in COVID-19. Study summary: The United States, Italy and Spain provided the acute and convalescent COVID-19 samples. Sample material is recorded as cDNA or gDNA derived from T cells, B-cell-depleted T cells, or PBMCs.

The authors' processing: Estimation of nucleated cell counts relied on the amplification of reference gene primers. Some clones are missing from TCRdb's copy, which holds only in-frame ones; the method was immunoSEQ multiplex PCR. The V and J calls and clone size are taken from that table; D and trimming were inferred from the DNA. The table lists 50,000 or so clones, under 90% of them singletons. Germline V CDR1 and CDR2: SGDLS, YYNGEE. Trimming removed 0 bases from V and 4 bases from J; junction bases left unmatched: 3. The CDR3 is made up of 15 amino acids. The sample consisted of peripheral blood. The receptor was derived from a man in his sixties or seventies with acute or convalescent COVID-19. This chain joins TRBV9 and TRBJ2-5, with 10 positions matching TRBD1. CDR3 loop: CASSVAGTGVETQYF. The CDR3 DNA reads TGTGCCAGCAGCGTAGCTGGGACAGGGGTAGAGACCCAGTACTTC.